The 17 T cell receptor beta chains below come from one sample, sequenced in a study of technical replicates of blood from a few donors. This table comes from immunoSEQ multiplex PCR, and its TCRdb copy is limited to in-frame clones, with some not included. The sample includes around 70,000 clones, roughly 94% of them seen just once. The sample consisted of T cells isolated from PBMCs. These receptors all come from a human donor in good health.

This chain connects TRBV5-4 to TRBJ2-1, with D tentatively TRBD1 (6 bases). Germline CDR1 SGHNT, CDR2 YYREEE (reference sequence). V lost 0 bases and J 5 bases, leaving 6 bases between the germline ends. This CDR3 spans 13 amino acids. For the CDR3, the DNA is TGTGCCAGCAGCTTGGACAGGGACAATGAGCAGTTCTTC. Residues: CASSLDRDNEQFF. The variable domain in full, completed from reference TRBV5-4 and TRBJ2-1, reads ETGVTQSPTHLIKTRGQQVTLRCSSQSGHNTVSWYQQALGQGPQFIFQYYREEENGRGNFPPRFSGLQFPNYSSELNVNALELDDSALYLCASSLDRDNEQFFGPGTRLTVL.

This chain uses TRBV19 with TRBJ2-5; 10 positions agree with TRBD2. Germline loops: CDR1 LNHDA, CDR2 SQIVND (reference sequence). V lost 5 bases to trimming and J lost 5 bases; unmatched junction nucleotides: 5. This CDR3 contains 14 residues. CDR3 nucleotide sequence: TGTGCCAGTAGTGAACGACTAGCGGGCGAGACCCAGTACTTC. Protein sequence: CASSERLAGETQYF. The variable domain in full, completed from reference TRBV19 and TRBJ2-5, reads DGGITQSPKYLFRKEGQNVTLSCEQNLNHDAMYWYRQDPGQGLRLIYYSQIVNDFQKGDIAEGYSVSREKKESFPLTVTSAQKNPTAFYLCASSERLAGETQYFGPGTRLLVL.

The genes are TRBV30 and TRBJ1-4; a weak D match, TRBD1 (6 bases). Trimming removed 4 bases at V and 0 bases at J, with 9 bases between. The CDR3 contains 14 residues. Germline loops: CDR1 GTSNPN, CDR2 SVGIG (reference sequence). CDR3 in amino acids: CAWTQGTTNEKLFF. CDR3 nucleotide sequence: TGTGCCTGGACTCAGGGGACAACTAATGAAAAACTGTTTTTT. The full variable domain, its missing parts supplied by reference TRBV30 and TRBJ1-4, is SQTIHQWPATLVQPVGSPLSLECTVEGTSNPNLYWYRQAAGRGLQLLFYSVGIGQISSEVPQNLSASRPQDRQFILSSKKLLLSDSGFYLCAWTQGTTNEKLFFGSGTQLSVL.

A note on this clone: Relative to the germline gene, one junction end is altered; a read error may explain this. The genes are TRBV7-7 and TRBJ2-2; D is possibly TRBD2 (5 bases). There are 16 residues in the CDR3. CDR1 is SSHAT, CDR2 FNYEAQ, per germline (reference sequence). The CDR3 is CASSLARQPNTGELFF. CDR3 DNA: TGTGCTAGCAGCTTAGCGCGGCAGCCGAACACCGGGGAGCTGTTTTTT.

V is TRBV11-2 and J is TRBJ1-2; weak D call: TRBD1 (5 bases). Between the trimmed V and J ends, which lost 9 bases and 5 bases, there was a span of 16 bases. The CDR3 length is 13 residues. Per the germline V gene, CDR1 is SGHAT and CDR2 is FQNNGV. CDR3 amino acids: CASMDNWDYGYTF. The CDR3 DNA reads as TGTGCCAGTATGGACAACTGGGATTATGGCTACACCTTC.

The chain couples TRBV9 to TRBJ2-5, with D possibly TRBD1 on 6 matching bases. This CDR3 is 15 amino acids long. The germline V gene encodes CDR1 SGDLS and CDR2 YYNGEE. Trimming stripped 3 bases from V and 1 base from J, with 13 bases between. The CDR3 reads CASSDTGTTQETQYF. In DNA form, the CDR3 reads TGTGCCAGCAGCGACACCGGGACAACCCAAGAGACCCAGTACTTC.

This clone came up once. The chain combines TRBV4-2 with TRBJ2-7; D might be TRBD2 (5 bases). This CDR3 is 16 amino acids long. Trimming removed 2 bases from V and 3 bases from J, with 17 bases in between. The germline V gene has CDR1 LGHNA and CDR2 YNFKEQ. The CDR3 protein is CASSQPWESADYEQYF. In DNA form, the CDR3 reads TGTGCCAGCAGCCAACCGTGGGAGTCCGCTGACTACGAGCAGTACTTC.

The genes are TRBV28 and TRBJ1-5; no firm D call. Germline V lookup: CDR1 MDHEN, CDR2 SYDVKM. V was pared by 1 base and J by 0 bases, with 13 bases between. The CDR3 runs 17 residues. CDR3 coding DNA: TGTGCCAGCAGTTTATCGAACAGAGGGTATAGCAATCAGCCCCAGCATTTT. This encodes CASSLSNRGYSNQPQHF.

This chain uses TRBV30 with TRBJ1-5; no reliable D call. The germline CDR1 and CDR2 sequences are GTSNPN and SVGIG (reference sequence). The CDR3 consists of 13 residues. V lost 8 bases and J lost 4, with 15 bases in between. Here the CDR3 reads CAMSGSGNQPQHF. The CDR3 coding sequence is TGTGCCATGTCAGGTTCTGGGAATCAGCCCCAGCATTTT.

The CDR3 sequence is CASSVTGGGEQYF. CDR3 sequence (DNA): TGTGCCAGCAGCGTGACGGGGGGCGGCGAGCAGTACTTC. The J gene is TRBJ2-7, the V gene TRBV11-3; D possibly corresponds to TRBD2 (7 bases). The germline V gene encodes CDR1 SGHNT and CDR2 YENEEA. The V end lost 5 bases, the J end lost 6 bases, and 14 bases lay between the germline ends. The CDR3 loop spans 13 amino acids. Complete variable domain (other parts from reference TRBV11-3 and TRBJ2-7): EAGVVQSPRYKIIEKKQPVAFWCNPISGHNTLYWYLQNLGQGPELLIRYENEEAVDDSQLPKDRFSAERLKGVDSTLKIQPAELGDSAVYLCASSVTGGGEQYFGPGTRLTVT.

The CDR3 loop is CASSIGGLSQPQHF. CDR3 coding DNA: TGTGCCAGTAGTATCGGGGGGCTTAGTCAGCCCCAGCATTTT. The chain recombines TRBV19 with TRBJ1-5; D might be TRBD1 (6 bases). Looked up from germline, CDR1 is LNHDA and CDR2 is SQIVND (reference sequence). This CDR3 spans 14 amino acids. Deletions cut 3 bases from V and 6 bases from J, with 12 bases between.

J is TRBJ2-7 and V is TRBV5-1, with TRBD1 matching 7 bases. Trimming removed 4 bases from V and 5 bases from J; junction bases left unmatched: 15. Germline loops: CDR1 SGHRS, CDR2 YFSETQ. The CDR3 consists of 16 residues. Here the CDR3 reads CASSNRGSFMVDEQYF. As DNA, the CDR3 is TGCGCCAGCAGCAACAGGGGCTCTTTTATGGTCGACGAGCAGTACTTC.

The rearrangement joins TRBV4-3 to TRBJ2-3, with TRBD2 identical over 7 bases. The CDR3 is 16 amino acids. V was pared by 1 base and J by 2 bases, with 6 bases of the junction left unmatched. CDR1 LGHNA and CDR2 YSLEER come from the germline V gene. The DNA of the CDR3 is TGCGCCAGCAGCCAAGGCTGGGACTACACCACAGATACGCAGTATTTT. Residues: CASSQGWDYTTDTQYF.

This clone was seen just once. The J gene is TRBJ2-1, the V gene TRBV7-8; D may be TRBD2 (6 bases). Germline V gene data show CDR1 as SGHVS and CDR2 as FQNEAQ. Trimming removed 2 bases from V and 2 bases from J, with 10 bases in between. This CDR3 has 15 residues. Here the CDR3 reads CASSLRAGTYNEQFF. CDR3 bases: TGTGCCAGCAGCTTACGTGCGGGAACCTACAATGAGCAGTTCTTC.

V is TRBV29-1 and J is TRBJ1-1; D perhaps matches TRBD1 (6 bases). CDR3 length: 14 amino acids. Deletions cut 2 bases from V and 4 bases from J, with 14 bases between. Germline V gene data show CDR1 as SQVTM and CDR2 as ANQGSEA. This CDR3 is CSVELRGAGTEAFF. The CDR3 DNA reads TGCAGCGTTGAATTGCGGGGGGCGGGCACTGAAGCTTTCTTT.

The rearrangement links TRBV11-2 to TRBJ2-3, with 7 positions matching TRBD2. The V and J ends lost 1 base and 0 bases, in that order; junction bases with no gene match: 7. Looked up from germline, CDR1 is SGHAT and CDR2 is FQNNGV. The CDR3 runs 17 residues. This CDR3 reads CASSLGFSGPSTDTQYF. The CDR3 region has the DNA TGTGCCAGCAGCTTAGGGTTTAGCGGGCCTAGCACAGATACGCAGTATTTT.

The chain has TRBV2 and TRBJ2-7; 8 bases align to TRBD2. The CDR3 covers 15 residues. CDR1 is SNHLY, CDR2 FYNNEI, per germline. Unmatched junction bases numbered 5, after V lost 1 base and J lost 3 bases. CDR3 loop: CASSEETGGVYEQYF. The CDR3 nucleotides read TGTGCCAGCAGTGAAGAAACCGGGGGGGTCTACGAGCAGTACTTC.